Each of the 23 T cell receptor beta chains below was sequenced from the same sample in a study of CD8+ T cells in alopecia areata (dated by TCRdb to the late 2010s). This specimen's time point label, per the study, means: baseline before oral tofacitinib. Libraries were prepared through the immunoSEQ multiplex PCR assay. RNA was extracted from all samples and reverse transcribed into cDNA, which served as template for TCR sequencing. TCRdb took this table from immuneACCESS and kept in-frame rearrangements with V and J called. Such tables lack part of the clones; where checked against another copy, unresolved V genes explain under half of the gap, and the rest is unexplained. The sample table contains about 180,000 clones; only one count was recorded for approximately 56% of them. Approximately 14% of the sample comes from the top ten. Sequencing was performed on CD4+ T cells sorted from blood, taken at week 0. The receptors originated from a human donor with alopecia areata.

In this sample, this clone turned up a few times. The chain couples TRBV7-9 to TRBJ2-7; weak D call: TRBD1 (5 bases). In germline, CDR1 is SEHNR, CDR2 FQNEAQ (reference sequence). The length of the CDR3 is 16 residues. Trimming stripped 7 bases from V and 2 bases from J, with 21 bases between. CDR3 sequence: CASTDGAPKHPYEQYF. The CDR3 DNA is TGTGCCAGCACCGATGGGGCCCCTAAGCATCCCTACGAGCAGTACTTC.

The genes are TRBV5-1 and TRBJ2-6; maybe TRBD1 (5 bases). This CDR3 contains 15 residues. In germline, CDR1 is SGHRS, CDR2 YFSETQ. Trimming removed 6 bases from V and 2 bases from J, with 12 bases in between. The CDR3 protein is CASTQTETGANVLTF. DNA for the CDR3: TGCGCCAGCACCCAGACAGAAACTGGGGCCAACGTCCTGACTTTC.

This clone has just one count. The chain combines TRBV5-1 with TRBJ2-7, with TRBD1 identical over 10 bases. V was clipped by 4 bases and J by 5 bases; unmatched bases: 9. Germline V lookup: CDR1 SGHRS, CDR2 YFSETQ. This CDR3 is built from 15 residues. The chain's CDR3 is CASSAGDRGFHEQYF. The CDR3 coding sequence is TGCGCCAGCAGCGCGGGGGACAGGGGTTTTCACGAGCAGTACTTC.

This clone was seen a handful of times. The gene calls are TRBV5-1 and TRBJ2-3; TRBD2 aligns across 13 bases. The germline V gene encodes CDR1 SGHRS and CDR2 YFSETQ. The length of the CDR3 is 15 residues. The V gene end was trimmed by 1 base and the J gene end by 5 bases; junction bases not matched to a gene: 1. CDR3: CASSLWTSGGDTQYF. DNA for the CDR3: TGCGCCAGCAGCTTGTGGACTAGCGGGGGAGATACGCAGTATTTT.

The chain joins TRBV5-1 to TRBJ1-5, with TRBD1 identical over 8 bases. Germline V gene data show CDR1 as SGHRS and CDR2 as YFSETQ. V lost 4 bases and J lost 4; bases outside the gene matches: 4. The CDR3 runs to 14 residues. The DNA for the CDR3 is TGCGCCAGCAGCCCCGGGACAGGTAATCAGCCCCAGCATTTT. Protein sequence: CASSPGTGNQPQHF. The full variable domain, in which reference TRBV5-1 and TRBJ1-5 provide the parts outside the CDR3, is KAGVTQTPRYLIKTRGQQVTLSCSPISGHRSVSWYQQTPGQGLQFLFEYFSETQRNKGNFPGRFSGRQFSNSRSEMNVSTLELGDSALYLCASSPGTGNQPQHFGDGTRLSIL.

This sequence joins TRBV30 and TRBJ2-5; TRBD2 aligns across 11 bases. The trim removed 4 bases at V and 5 bases at J, leaving 9 bases unmatched. The germline gives CDR1 GTSNPN, CDR2 SVGIG (reference sequence). The CDR3 has 15 residues. CDR3 bases: TGTGCCTGGACACTAGCGGGGGCCCTGGGGGAGACCCAGTACTTC. Protein sequence: CAWTLAGALGETQYF.

This clone showed up just a few times. No conserved phenylalanine or tryptophan is present at the end of the CDR3, so a read error is the likely explanation. No DNA is shown, since the ends of the CDR3 on it are uncertain; the CDR3 is the one TCRdb lists. V usage is TRBV2 and J usage is TRBJ1-1; no check of the table's D call, TRBD1, against the DNA was made. From germline, CDR1 is SNHLY and CDR2 FYNNEI. Ends included, the CDR3 has 11 residues. The CDR3 here is CASRALAGGVL.

This clone was picked up a small number of times. The chain uses TRBV6-5 and TRBJ2-7, with 7 positions matching TRBD1. The CDR3 loop spans 12 amino acids. Losses at the gene ends were 10 bases for V and 5 bases for J; bases not matched to a gene: 8. Germline V gene lookup returns CDR1 MNHEY and CDR2 SVGAGI. The CDR3 sequence is CATGDRVNEQYF. Here the CDR3 DNA reads TGTGCCACCGGAGACAGGGTCAACGAGCAGTACTTC.

The chain links TRBV6-6 to TRBJ2-5; 9 bases map to TRBD2. In germline, CDR1 is MNHNY, CDR2 SVGAGI (reference sequence). This CDR3 comprises 15 residues. J was trimmed by 7 bases and V by 5 bases; bases with no gene match: 11. CDR3 loop: CASSDDSGGTGTQYF. The CDR3 bases are TGTGCCAGCAGTGACGACAGCGGGGGGACCGGGACCCAGTACTTC.

The V and J genes are TRBV6-5 and TRBJ1-5, with 10 bases lining up with TRBD1. Germline trimming cut 2 bases from V and 6 bases from J; bases unmatched to any gene: 4. The germline V gene has CDR1 MNHEY and CDR2 SVGAGI. The CDR3 is 15 amino acids. CDR3: CASSYAGQGVQPQHF. The CDR3 DNA reads TGTGCCAGCAGTTACGCAGGACAGGGGGTTCAGCCCCAGCATTTT.

The J gene is TRBJ1-1, the V gene TRBV2; D is uncertain. Between the trimmed V and J ends, which lost 6 bases and 4 bases, there was a span of 15 bases. Looked up from germline, CDR1 is SNHLY and CDR2 is FYNNEI. CDR3 length: 14 amino acids. The CDR3 DNA reads as TGTGCCAGCAGCGCCAACGAAGTACTCACTGAAGCTTTCTTT. Protein: CASSANEVLTEAFF.

The chain recombines TRBV28 with TRBJ2-7, with a weak D call TRBD1 (5 bases). Trimming left V 2 bases short and J 9 bases short, with 14 bases between. This CDR3 region has 13 residues. CDR1 is MDHEN and CDR2 is SYDVKM in the germline V gene. The DNA of the CDR3 is TGTGCCAGCAGTTTAACAGGACCCCCCGGGCAGTACTTC. It encodes CASSLTGPPGQYF. Using reference TRBV28 and TRBJ2-7 for the parts outside the CDR3, the full variable domain is DVKVTQSSRYLVKRTGEKVFLECVQDMDHENMFWYRQDPGLGLRLIYFSYDVKMKEKGDIPEGYSVSREKKERFSLILESASTNQTSMYLCASSLTGPPGQYFGPGTRLTVT.

The V call is TRBV4-1, the J call TRBJ1-2, with TRBD1 matching over 8 bases. The CDR3 length is 16 residues. Germline CDR1 and CDR2: MGHRA and YSYEKL. With V trimmed by 1 base and J by 4 bases, 8 bases remained unmatched. CDR3 DNA: TGCGCCAGCAGCCAAGTTGGACAGGGAAAAGGCTATGGCTACACCTTC. Its protein is CASSQVGQGKGYGYTF.

This chain links TRBV29-1 with TRBJ2-5, with D perhaps TRBD1 or TRBD2 (5 bases each). The CDR3 has 12 amino acids. Trimming stripped 2 bases from V and 7 bases from J, with 11 bases between. CDR1 and CDR2 (germline): SQVTM, ANQGSEA. CDR3 protein: CSVEKGTRTQYF. In nucleotides, the CDR3 is TGCAGCGTTGAAAAGGGGACCAGGACCCAGTACTTC.

The chain uses TRBV4-1 and TRBJ1-1, with D possibly being TRBD1 (5 bases). This CDR3 is 14 amino acids long. V was shortened by 0 bases and J by 4 bases, with 9 bases between the two germline ends. Germline V gene data show CDR1 as MGHRA and CDR2 as YSYEKL. In nucleotides, the CDR3 is TGCGCCAGCAGCCAAGAGGGGGGACTCACTGAAGCTTTCTTT. Its translation: CASSQEGGLTEAFF.

The chain joins TRBV5-1 to TRBJ2-5; D gene uncertain. The CDR3 is 13 residues long. V was clipped by 3 bases and J by 5 bases, with 11 bases between them. The germline V gene has CDR1 SGHRS and CDR2 YFSETQ. CDR3 protein: CASSSVPGETQYF. The CDR3 region has the DNA TGCGCCAGCAGCTCAGTCCCCGGGGAGACCCAGTACTTC.

The rearrangement joins TRBV19 to TRBJ2-5, with TRBD1 as a possible D gene (6 bases). Between the trimmed V and J ends, which lost 5 bases and 1 base, there was a span of 11 bases. The CDR3 runs to 14 residues. Germline V lookup: CDR1 LNHDA, CDR2 SQIVND (reference sequence). The CDR3 is CASSRDRIQETQYF. DNA for the CDR3: TGTGCCAGTAGTCGCGACAGGATCCAAGAGACCCAGTACTTC.

This chain connects TRBV29-1 to TRBJ1-2; a possible D gene is TRBD1 (6 bases). The CDR3 length is 13 residues. V was cut by 7 bases and J by 0 bases, with 12 bases left in between. CDR1 SQVTM and CDR2 ANQGSEA come from the germline V gene. The CDR3 DNA sequence: TGCAGCGCTCTAGGACAGACTAACTATGGCTACACCTTC. Translating gives CSALGQTNYGYTF.

The rearrangement links TRBV27 to TRBJ2-7; D is possibly TRBD1 (6 bases). The CDR3 is 15 residues long. V lost 6 bases and J lost 1, with 16 bases in between. The germline V gene encodes CDR1 MNHEY and CDR2 SMNVEV (reference sequence). This CDR3 is CASRGQGTISYEQYF. CDR3 nucleotide sequence: TGTGCCAGCAGAGGGCAGGGGACAATTTCCTACGAGCAGTACTTC.

The gene calls are TRBV29-1 and TRBJ2-1, with D uncertain. V lost 7 bases and J lost 10, with 11 bases in between. From germline, CDR1 is SQVTM and CDR2 ANQGSEA. The CDR3 covers 10 residues. CDR3 amino acids: CSGTIREQFF. As DNA, the CDR3 is TGCAGCGGTACAATAAGGGAGCAGTTCTTC.

The gene calls are TRBV4-1 and TRBJ2-5; maybe TRBD2 (5 bases). Germline CDR1 reads MGHRA; CDR2 reads YSYEKL. The CDR3 consists of 14 residues. V gave up 3 bases and J gave up 9 bases, with 17 bases separating them. CDR3 protein: CASSHPLREKAQYF. The CDR3 bases are TGCGCCAGCAGCCATCCCTTGAGGGAGAAGGCCCAGTACTTC.

This chain links TRBV19 with TRBJ1-5, with D possibly TRBD1 on 6 matching bases. The CDR3 runs to 13 residues. V was clipped by 3 bases and J by 9 bases, with 12 bases between them. Germline V lookup: CDR1 LNHDA, CDR2 SQIVND (reference sequence). CDR3 sequence reads: CASSMNREGPQHF. CDR3 nucleotides: TGTGCCAGTAGTATGAACAGGGAGGGGCCCCAGCATTTT.

This clone was detected only a few times. This chain joins TRBV4-1 and TRBJ1-5, with unresolved D. There are 16 residues in the CDR3. Per germline, CDR1 MGHRA and CDR2 YSYEKL. V lost 0 bases and J 1 base, leaving 10 bases between the germline ends. CDR3 nucleotides: TGCGCCAGCAGCCAAGAATGGGGTCGAAGCAATCAGCCCCAGCATTTT. It yields the protein CASSQEWGRSNQPQHF.